This entry lists 15 T cell receptor beta chains sequenced from one sample in a study of blood T cells in healthy people across ages. Next came a second PCR, run for roughly 7 to 12 cycles, which used a sample-barcoded 5' primer along with a J-beta primer mix. MiXCR was run by TCRdb on the 5' RACE reads, yielding one entry per CDR3 protein. The repertoire holds hundreds of thousands of distinct CDR3 sequences, with under 65% as singletons. Sequencing was performed on blood. These receptors originate from a woman aged 80 or over in good health.

This clonotype has just a few counts. The rearrangement uses TRBV6-5 and TRBJ2-7; D not resolved. Germline V gene data show CDR1 as MNHEY and CDR2 as SVGAGI. Between the trimmed V and J ends, which lost 6 bases and 9 bases, there was a span of 18 bases. The CDR3 length is 13 residues. CDR3 coding DNA: TGTGCCAGCAGCTCGTCTGGCCCTTATGGGCAGTACTTC. It yields the protein CASSSSGPYGQYF.

This clonotype has at least ten counts. The chain couples TRBV7-2 to TRBJ2-7, with 10 bases that match TRBD2. Germline V gene lookup returns CDR1 SGHTA and CDR2 FQGNSA. The CDR3 length is 16 residues. J lost 6 bases, V lost 4 bases, and 12 bases had no gene match. The CDR3 sequence: CASSSHGLAVKGEQYF. CDR3 sequence (DNA): TGTGCCAGCAGCTCCCACGGACTAGCGGTTAAAGGCGAGCAGTACTTC.

The V gene is TRBV12-3 or TRBV12-4, the J gene TRBJ2-7, with D possibly matching TRBD2 (6 bases). The J call may be faulty, since TRBJ2-5 better matches the DNA end. This CDR3 spans 13 amino acids. CDR3 loop: CASSPDYWETQYF. The CDR3 nucleotides read TGTGCCAGCAGCCCGGACTATTGGGAGACCCAGTACTTC.

V and J are TRBV7-6 and TRBJ2-7; TRBD1 or TRBD2 may be the D gene (5 bases each). This CDR3 comprises 19 residues. The V gene lost 7 bases and the J gene lost 2 bases, with 30 bases spanning the gap. Germline V gene lookup returns CDR1 SGHVS and CDR2 FNYEAQ. The chain's CDR3 is CASKPPGRGAIQQTYEQYF. CDR3 coding DNA: TGTGCCAGCAAGCCGCCGGGGAGAGGGGCCATACAACAAACCTACGAGCAGTACTTC.

The rearrangement links TRBV5-1 to TRBJ2-1, with TRBD1 identical over 8 bases. In germline, CDR1 is SGHRS, CDR2 YFSETQ. V shed 6 bases and J 8 bases; nucleotides not matched to a gene: 10. This CDR3 spans 14 amino acids. The CDR3 reads CASTIGTGGDEQFF. In DNA form, the CDR3 reads TGCGCCAGCACCATCGGGACAGGAGGCGATGAGCAGTTCTTC.

V gene TRBV20-1 combines with J gene TRBJ1-1; maybe TRBD1 (5 bases). CDR3 length equals 13 residues. The germline CDR1 and CDR2 sequences are DFQATT and SNEGSKA (reference sequence). The V end was cut by 4 bases, the J end by 4 bases, with 13 bases between. CDR3 sequence reads: CSAKGRASTEAFF. CDR3 DNA sequence: TGCAGTGCTAAAGGCAGGGCCAGCACTGAAGCTTTCTTT.

This clonotype was detected many times. CDR3 amino acids: CSANNYNEQFF. The CDR3, as DNA: TGCAGCGCCAATAACTACAATGAGCAGTTCTTC. The chain combines TRBV29-1 with TRBJ2-1; D uncertain. Looked up from germline, CDR1 is SQVTM and CDR2 is ANQGSEA. Trimming left V 7 bases short and J 3 bases short, with 7 bases between. The CDR3 has 11 amino acids.

V usage is TRBV6-6 and J usage is TRBJ2-1; D is undetermined. The V end was cut by 2 bases, the J end by 8 bases, with 19 bases between. Germline loops: CDR1 MNHNY, CDR2 SVGAGI (reference sequence). This CDR3 region has 16 residues. CDR3 sequence (DNA): TGTGCCAGCAGTTACCCCCTAGGGTCCATTAGGGATGAGCAGTTCTTC. Translated, it gives CASSYPLGSIRDEQFF.

V usage is TRBV28 and J usage is TRBJ1-4; 7 positions match TRBD1. Germline V lookup: CDR1 MDHEN, CDR2 SYDVKM. Trimming at V came to 5 bases and at J to 3 bases, leaving 6 bases not matched to a gene. The CDR3 has 15 amino acids. The CDR3 is CASSPLTGSNEKLFF. In nucleotides, the CDR3 is TGTGCCAGCAGTCCTTTGACAGGGTCTAATGAAAAACTGTTTTTT.

There are many counts of this clonotype. V gene TRBV10-3 combines with J gene TRBJ2-7; a weak D match, TRBD2 (5 bases). Germline V gene data show CDR1 as ENHRY and CDR2 as SYGVKD. V lost 7 bases and J 3 bases, leaving 13 bases between the germline ends. The CDR3 runs 13 residues. Here the CDR3 reads CAIIVEGGYEQYF. DNA for the CDR3: TGTGCCATCATAGTAGAAGGAGGCTACGAGCAGTACTTC.

This clonotype has only one observation. The chain links TRBV7-8 to TRBJ1-3, with unresolved D. V was pared by 1 base and J by 1 base, with 14 bases between. CDR1 is SGHVS, CDR2 FQNEAQ, per germline. The CDR3 totals 17 residues. CDR3 loop: CASSLGIGSSSGNTIYF. The CDR3 DNA sequence: TGTGCCAGCAGCTTAGGTATAGGGAGTAGTTCTGGAAACACCATATATTTT.

This clonotype appeared many times. The chain has TRBV7-9 and TRBJ2-7, with D uncertain. The CDR3 runs 16 residues. Germline CDR1 SEHNR, CDR2 FQNEAQ (reference sequence). V was clipped by 1 base and J by 2 bases, with 15 bases between them. The CDR3 loop reads CASSLVLPLQAYEQYF. The CDR3 nucleotides read TGTGCCAGCAGCTTAGTCCTACCGCTTCAAGCCTACGAGCAGTACTTC.

The genes are TRBV7-9 and TRBJ2-3, with TRBD1 matching over 11 bases. After removal of 6 bases from V and 2 bases from J, the junction contained 7 bases not matched to a gene. The CDR3 loop spans 16 amino acids. The germline V gene has CDR1 SEHNR and CDR2 FQNEAQ (reference sequence). In nucleotides, the CDR3 is TGTGCCAGCAGAGCTCCGGGACAGGGGGTCACAGATACGCAGTATTTT. This translates into CASRAPGQGVTDTQYF.

J is TRBJ2-7 and V is TRBV4-3; 10 bases are a match to TRBD2. Unmatched junction bases numbered 5, after V lost 4 bases and J lost 2 bases. Germline CDR1 reads LGHNA; CDR2 reads YSLEER. This CDR3 has 15 residues. This chain's CDR3 is CASSPGTSVTYEQYF. CDR3 DNA: TGCGCCAGCAGCCCCGGGACTAGCGTGACCTACGAGCAGTACTTC.

Regarding this clonotype: It may be a read error: a sequence one base away is much more abundant. The rearrangement joins TRBV5-1 to TRBJ2-7, with a weak D call TRBD2 (7 bases). Trimming took off 3 bases at V and 3 bases at J, with 16 bases between the two ends. Germline CDR1 SGHRS, CDR2 YFSETQ. This CDR3 comprises 15 residues. Written as DNA, the CDR3 is TGCGCCAGCAGCTGGGGGGGGCTGGATTACTACGAGCAGTACTTC. It specifies CASSWGGLDYYEQYF.